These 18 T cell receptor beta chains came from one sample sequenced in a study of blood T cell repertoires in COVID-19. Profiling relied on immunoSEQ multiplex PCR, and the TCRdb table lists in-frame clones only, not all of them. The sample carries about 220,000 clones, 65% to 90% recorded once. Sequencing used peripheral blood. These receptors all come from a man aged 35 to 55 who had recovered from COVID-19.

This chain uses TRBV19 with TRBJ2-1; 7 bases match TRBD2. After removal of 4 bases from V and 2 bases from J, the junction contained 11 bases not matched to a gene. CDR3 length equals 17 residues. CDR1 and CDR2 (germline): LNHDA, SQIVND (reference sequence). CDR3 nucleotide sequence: TGTGCCAGTAGTACACCACTAGGGCGGGGGACCTACAATGAGCAGTTCTTC. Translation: CASSTPLGRGTYNEQFF.

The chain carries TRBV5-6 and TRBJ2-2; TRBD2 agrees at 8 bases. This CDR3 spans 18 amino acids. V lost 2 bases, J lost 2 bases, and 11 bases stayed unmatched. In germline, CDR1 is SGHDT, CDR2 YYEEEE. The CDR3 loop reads CASSFPLASGFNTGELFF. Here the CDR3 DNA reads TGTGCCAGCAGCTTCCCCTTGGCTAGCGGGTTCAACACCGGGGAGCTGTTTTTT.

This chain's CDR3 is CASSIGRQDSPLHF. The CDR3 DNA is TGTGCCAGTAGTATCGGCAGGCAGGATTCACCCCTCCACTTT. The chain couples TRBV19 to TRBJ1-6; D call uncertain. The CDR3 has 14 amino acids. Between the trimmed V and J ends, which lost 3 bases and 8 bases, there was a span of 11 bases. Germline lookup yields CDR1 LNHDA and CDR2 SQIVND (reference sequence). Full variable domain (missing parts from reference TRBV19 and TRBJ1-6): DGGITQSPKYLFRKEGQNVTLSCEQNLNHDAMYWYRQDPGQGLRLIYYSQIVNDFQKGDIAEGYSVSREKKESFPLTVTSAQKNPTAFYLCASSIGRQDSPLHFGNGTRLTVT.

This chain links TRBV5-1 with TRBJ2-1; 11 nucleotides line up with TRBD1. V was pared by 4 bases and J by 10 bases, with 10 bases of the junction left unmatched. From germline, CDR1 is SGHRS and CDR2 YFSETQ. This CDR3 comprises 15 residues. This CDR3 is CASSRGTGGGWEQFF. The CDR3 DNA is TGCGCCAGCAGCAGAGGGACAGGGGGTGGTTGGGAGCAGTTCTTC.

CDR3 DNA: TGTGCCAGTAGTATGCGCGCGGAGTACGAGCAGTACTTC. This sequence encodes CASSMRAEYEQYF. The chain combines TRBV19 with TRBJ2-7; D is ambiguous. V lost 3 bases to trimming and J lost 4 bases, with 10 bases between them. CDR1 LNHDA and CDR2 SQIVND come from the germline V gene (reference sequence). This CDR3 region has 13 residues.

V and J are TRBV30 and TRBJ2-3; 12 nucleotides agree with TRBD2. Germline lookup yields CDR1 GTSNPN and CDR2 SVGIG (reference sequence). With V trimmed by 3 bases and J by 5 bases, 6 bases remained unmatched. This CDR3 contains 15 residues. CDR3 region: CAWSWLAGGLDTQYF. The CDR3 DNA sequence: TGTGCCTGGAGCTGGCTAGCGGGGGGGCTAGATACGCAGTATTTT.

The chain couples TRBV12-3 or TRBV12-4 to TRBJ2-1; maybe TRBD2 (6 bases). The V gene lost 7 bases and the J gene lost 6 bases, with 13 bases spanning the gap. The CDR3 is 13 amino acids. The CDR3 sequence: CASTLPGGNEQFF. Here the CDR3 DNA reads TGTGCCAGCACTCTCCCCGGGGGCAATGAGCAGTTCTTC.

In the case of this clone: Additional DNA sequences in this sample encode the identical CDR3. The CDR3 here is CASSLGGTGNTIYF. DNA for the CDR3: TGCGCCAGCAGCTTGGGAGGGACTGGAAACACCATATATTTT. The V and J genes are TRBV5-1 and TRBJ1-3; D not certain. Germline loops: CDR1 SGHRS, CDR2 YFSETQ. CDR3 length: 14 residues. V shed 0 bases and J shed 2 bases, with 6 bases lying between them.

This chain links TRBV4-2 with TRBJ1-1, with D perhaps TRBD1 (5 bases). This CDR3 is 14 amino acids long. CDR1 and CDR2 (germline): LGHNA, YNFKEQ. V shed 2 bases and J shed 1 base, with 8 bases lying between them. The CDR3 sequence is CASSQQTENTEAFF. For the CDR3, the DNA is TGTGCCAGCAGCCAACAGACAGAGAACACTGAAGCTTTCTTT.

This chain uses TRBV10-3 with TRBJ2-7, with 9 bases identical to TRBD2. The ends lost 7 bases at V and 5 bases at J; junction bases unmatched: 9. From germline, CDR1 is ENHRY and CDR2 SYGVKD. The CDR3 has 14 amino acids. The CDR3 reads CAINQAGGPDEQYF. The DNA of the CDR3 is TGTGCCATCAATCAAGCGGGGGGCCCCGACGAGCAGTACTTC.

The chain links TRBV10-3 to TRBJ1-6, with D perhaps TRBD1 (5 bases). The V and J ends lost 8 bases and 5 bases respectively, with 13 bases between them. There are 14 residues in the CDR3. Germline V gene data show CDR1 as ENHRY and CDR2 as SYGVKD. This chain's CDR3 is CAISRGVNNSPLHF. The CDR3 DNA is TGTGCCATCTCGCGGGGCGTTAATAATTCACCCCTCCACTTT.

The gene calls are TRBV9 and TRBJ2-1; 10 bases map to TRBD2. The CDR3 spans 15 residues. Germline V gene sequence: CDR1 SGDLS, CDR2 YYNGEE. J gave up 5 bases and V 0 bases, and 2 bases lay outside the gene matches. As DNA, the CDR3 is TGTGCCAGCAGCGTAGGTAGCGGGAGGCACAATGAGCAGTTCTTC. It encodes CASSVGSGRHNEQFF.

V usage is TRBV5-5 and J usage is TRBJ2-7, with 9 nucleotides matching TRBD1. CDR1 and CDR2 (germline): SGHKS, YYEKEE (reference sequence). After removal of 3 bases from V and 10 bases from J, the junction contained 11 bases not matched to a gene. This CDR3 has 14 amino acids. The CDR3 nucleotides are TGTGCCAGCAGCTCTTTCCGGGACAGGGTTAAACAGTACTTC. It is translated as CASSSFRDRVKQYF.

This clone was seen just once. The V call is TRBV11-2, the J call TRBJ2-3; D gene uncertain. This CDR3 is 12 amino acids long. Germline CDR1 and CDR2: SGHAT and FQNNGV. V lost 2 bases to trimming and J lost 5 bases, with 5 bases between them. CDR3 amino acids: CASSLPIDTQYF. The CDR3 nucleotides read TGTGCCAGCAGCTTACCTATAGATACGCAGTATTTT.

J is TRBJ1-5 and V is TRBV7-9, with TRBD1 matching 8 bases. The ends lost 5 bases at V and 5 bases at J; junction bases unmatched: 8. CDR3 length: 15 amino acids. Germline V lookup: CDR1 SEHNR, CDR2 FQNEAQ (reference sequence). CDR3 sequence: CASSPGQGWDQPQHF. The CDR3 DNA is TGTGCCAGCAGCCCAGGACAGGGTTGGGATCAGCCCCAGCATTTT. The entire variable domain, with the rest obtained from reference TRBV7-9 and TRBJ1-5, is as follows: DTGVSQNPRHKITKRGQNVTFRCDPISEHNRLYWYRQTLGQGPEFLTYFQNEAQLEKSRLLSDRFSAERPKGSFSTLEIQRTEQGDSAMYLCASSPGQGWDQPQHFGDGTRLSIL.

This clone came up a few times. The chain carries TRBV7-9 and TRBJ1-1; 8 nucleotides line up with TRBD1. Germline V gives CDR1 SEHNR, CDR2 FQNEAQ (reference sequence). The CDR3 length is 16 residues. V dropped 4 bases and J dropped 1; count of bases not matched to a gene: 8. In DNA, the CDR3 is TGTGCCAGCAGCTCCGGACAGGGCTGGGGGAACACTGAAGCTTTCTTT. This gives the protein CASSSGQGWGNTEAFF.

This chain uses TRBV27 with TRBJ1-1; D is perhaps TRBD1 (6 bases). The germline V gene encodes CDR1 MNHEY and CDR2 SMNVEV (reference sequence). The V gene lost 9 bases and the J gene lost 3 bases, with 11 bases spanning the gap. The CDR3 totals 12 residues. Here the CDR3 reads CASYRVDTEAFF. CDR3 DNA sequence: TGTGCCAGTTACAGGGTAGACACTGAAGCTTTCTTT.

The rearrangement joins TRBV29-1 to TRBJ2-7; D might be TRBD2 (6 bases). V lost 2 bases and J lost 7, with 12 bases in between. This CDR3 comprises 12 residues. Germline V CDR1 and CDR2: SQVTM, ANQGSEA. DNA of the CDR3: TGCAGCGTTGAAAGGTCGGGGGAAGAGCAGTACTTC. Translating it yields CSVERSGEEQYF.